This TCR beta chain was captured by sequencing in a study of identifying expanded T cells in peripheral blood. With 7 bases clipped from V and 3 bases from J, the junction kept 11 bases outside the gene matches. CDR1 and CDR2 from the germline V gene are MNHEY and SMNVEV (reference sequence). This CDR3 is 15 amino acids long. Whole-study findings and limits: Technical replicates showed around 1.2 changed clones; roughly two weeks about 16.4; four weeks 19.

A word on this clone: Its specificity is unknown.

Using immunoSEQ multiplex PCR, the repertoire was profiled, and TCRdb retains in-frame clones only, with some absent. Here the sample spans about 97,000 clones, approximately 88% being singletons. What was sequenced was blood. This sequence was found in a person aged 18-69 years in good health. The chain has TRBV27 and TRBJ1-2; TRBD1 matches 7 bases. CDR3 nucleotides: TGTGCCAGCAACCCGGGACAGCCTCGATACTATGGCTACACCTTC. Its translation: CASNPGQPRYYGYTF.